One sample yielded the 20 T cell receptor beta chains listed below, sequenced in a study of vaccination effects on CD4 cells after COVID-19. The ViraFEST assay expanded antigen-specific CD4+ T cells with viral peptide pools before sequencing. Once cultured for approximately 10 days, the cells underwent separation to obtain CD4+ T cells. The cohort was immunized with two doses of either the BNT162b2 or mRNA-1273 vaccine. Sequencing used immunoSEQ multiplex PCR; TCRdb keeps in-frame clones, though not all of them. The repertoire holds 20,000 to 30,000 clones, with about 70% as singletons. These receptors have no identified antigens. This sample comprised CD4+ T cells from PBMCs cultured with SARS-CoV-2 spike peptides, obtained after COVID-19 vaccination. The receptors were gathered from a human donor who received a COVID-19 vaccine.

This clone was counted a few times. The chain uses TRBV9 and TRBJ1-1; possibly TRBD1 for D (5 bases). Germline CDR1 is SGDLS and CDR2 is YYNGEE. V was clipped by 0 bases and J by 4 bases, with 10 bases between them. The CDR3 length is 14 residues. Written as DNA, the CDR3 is TGTGCCAGCAGCGTAGGACCCACAGGCACTGAAGCTTTCTTT. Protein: CASSVGPTGTEAFF.

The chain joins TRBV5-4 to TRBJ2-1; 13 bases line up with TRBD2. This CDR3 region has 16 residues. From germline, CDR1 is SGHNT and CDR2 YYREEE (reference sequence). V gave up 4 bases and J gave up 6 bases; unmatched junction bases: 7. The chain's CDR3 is CASSTRLAGGFNEQFF. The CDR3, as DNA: TGTGCCAGCAGCACCCGACTAGCGGGAGGTTTCAATGAGCAGTTCTTC. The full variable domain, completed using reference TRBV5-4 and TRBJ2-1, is ETGVTQSPTHLIKTRGQQVTLRCSSQSGHNTVSWYQQALGQGPQFIFQYYREEENGRGNFPPRFSGLQFPNYSSELNVNALELDDSALYLCASSTRLAGGFNEQFFGPGTRLTVL.

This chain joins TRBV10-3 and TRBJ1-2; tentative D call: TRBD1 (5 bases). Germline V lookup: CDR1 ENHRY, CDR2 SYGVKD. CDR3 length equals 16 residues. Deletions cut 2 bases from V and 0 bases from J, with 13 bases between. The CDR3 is CAISEGPIQANYGYTF. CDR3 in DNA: TGTGCCATCAGTGAGGGGCCCATACAGGCTAACTATGGCTACACCTTC.

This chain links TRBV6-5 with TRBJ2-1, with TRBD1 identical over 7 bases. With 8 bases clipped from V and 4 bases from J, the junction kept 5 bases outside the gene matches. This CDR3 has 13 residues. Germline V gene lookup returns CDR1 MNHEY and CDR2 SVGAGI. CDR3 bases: TGTGCCAGCCGACAGGGTTCATACAATGAGCAGTTCTTC. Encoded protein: CASRQGSYNEQFF.

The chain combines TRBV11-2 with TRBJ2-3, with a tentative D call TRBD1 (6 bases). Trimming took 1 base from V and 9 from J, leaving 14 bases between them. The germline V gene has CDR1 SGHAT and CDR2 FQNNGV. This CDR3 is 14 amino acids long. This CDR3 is CASSLVGTGRTQYF. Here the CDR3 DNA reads TGTGCCAGCAGCTTAGTGGGTACAGGGAGAACGCAGTATTTT.

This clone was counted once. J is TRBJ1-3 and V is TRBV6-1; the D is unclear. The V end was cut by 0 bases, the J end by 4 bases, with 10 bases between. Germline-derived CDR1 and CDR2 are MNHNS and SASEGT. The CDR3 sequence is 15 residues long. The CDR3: CASSEAHRSGNTIYF. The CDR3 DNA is TGTGCCAGCAGTGAAGCACATCGAAGCGGAAACACCATATATTTT.

The CDR3: CASSQIWGRPNEQFF. The CDR3 DNA reads TGTGCCAGCAGCCAAATCTGGGGACGGCCTAATGAGCAGTTCTTC. The chain employs TRBV14 and TRBJ2-1, with D perhaps assigned TRBD1 or TRBD2 (5 bases each). The CDR3 extends over 15 amino acids. Trimming removed 2 bases at V and 7 bases at J, with 15 bases between. Germline V lookup: CDR1 SGHDN, CDR2 FVKESK.

This CDR3 reads CANQGDTEAFF. In DNA form, the CDR3 reads TGTGCCAACCAGGGTGACACTGAAGCTTTCTTT. The V and J genes are TRBV6-5 and TRBJ1-1; D perhaps matches TRBD1 (5 bases). Trimming stripped 10 bases from V and 3 bases from J, with 9 bases between. The CDR3 is 11 residues long. Germline CDR1 reads MNHEY; CDR2 reads SVGAGI.

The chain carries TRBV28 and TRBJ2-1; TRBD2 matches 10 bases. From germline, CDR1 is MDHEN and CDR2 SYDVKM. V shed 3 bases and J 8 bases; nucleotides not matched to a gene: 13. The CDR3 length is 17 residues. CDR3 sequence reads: CASSFPPRSGRPDEQFF. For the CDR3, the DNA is TGTGCCAGCAGTTTCCCTCCACGTAGCGGGAGGCCGGATGAGCAGTTCTTC.

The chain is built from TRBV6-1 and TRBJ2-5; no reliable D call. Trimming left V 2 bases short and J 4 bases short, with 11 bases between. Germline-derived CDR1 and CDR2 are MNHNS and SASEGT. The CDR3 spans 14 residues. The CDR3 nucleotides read TGTGCCAGCAGTGAATGGGGTTCTGGAGAGACCCAGTACTTC. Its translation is CASSEWGSGETQYF.

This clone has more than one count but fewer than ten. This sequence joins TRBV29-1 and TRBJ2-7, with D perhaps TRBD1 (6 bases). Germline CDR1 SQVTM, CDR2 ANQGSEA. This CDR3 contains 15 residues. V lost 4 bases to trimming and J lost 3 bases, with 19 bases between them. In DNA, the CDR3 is TGCAGCGTTGGCGGATGGGGGACACATGTCTACGAGCAGTACTTC. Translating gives CSVGGWGTHVYEQYF.

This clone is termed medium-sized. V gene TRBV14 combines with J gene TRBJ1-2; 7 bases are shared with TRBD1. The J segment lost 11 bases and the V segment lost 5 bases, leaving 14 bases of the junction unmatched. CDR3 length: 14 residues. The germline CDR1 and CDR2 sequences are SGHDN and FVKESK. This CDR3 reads CASSSRDSGLGYTF. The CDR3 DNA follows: TGTGCCAGCAGCAGCCGGGACAGCGGTCTTGGGTACACCTTC.

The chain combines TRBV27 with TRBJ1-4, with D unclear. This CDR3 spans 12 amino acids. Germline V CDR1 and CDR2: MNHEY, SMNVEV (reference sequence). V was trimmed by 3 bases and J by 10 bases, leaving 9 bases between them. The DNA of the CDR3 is TGTGCCAGCAGTTTCCTGGGCGGAAAACTGTTTTTT. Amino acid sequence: CASSFLGGKLFF.

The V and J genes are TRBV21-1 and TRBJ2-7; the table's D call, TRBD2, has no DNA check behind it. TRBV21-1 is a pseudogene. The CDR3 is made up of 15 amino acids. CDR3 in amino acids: CASSKEASGPYEQYF. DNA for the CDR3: TGTGCCAGCAGCAAAGAAGCCAGCGGCCCCTACGAGCAGTACTTC.

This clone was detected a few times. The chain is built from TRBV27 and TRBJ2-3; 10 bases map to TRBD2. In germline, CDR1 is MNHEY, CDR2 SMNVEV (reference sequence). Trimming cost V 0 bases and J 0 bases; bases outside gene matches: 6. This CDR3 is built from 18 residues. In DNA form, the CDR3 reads TGTGCCAGCAGTTTATCGCTCCTAGCGGGAGCTAGCACAGATACGCAGTATTTT. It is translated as CASSLSLLAGASTDTQYF.

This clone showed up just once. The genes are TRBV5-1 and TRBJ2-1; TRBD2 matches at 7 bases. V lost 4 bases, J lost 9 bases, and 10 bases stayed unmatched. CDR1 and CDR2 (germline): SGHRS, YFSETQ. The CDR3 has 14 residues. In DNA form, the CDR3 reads TGCGCCAGCAGCGACCCGGGGGGTTTAGGTGAGCAGTTCTTC. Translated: CASSDPGGLGEQFF.

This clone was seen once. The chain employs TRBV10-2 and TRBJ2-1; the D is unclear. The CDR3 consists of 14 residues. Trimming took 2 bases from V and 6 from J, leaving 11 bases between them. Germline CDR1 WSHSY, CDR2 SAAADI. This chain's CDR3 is CASSEATPLNEQFF. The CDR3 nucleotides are TGCGCCAGCAGTGAGGCTACCCCTCTCAATGAGCAGTTCTTC.

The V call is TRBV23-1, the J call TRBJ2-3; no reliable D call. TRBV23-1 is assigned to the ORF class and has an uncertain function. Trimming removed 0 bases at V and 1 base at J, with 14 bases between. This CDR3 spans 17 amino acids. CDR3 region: CASSQSNHSRGTDTQYF. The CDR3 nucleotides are TGCGCCAGCAGTCAATCGAATCACTCCCGGGGCACAGATACGCAGTATTTT.

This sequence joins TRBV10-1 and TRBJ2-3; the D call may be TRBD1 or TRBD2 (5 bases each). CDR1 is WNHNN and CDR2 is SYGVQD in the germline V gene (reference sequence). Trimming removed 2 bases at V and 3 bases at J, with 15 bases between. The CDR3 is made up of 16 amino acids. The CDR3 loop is CASSEAAGRRTDTQYF. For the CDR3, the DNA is TGCGCCAGCAGTGAGGCGGCAGGGAGAAGGACAGATACGCAGTATTTT.

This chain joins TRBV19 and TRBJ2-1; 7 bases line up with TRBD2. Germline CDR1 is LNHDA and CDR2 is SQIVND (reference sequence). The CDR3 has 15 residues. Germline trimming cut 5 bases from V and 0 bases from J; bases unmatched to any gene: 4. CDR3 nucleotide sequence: TGTGCCAGTAGTGAACTAGCGAACTCCTACAATGAGCAGTTCTTC. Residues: CASSELANSYNEQFF.